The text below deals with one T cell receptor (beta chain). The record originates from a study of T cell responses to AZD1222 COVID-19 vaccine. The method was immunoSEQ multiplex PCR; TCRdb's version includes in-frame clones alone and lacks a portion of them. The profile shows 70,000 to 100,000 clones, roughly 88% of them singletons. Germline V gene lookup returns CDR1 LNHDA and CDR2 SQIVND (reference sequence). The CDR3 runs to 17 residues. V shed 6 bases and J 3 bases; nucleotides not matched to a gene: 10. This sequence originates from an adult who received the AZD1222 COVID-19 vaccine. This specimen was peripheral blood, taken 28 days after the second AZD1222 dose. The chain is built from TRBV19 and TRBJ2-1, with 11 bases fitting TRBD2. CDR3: CASSPNPGTSGYNEQFF. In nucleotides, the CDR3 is TGTGCCAGTAGCCCGAACCCAGGGACTAGCGGCTACAATGAGCAGTTCTTC.